This T cell receptor beta chain was retrieved from a study of T cell changes during pregnancy in multiple sclerosis. Clones were read by immunoSEQ multiplex PCR, and TCRdb kept only the in-frame ones, dropping some. The sample shows fewer than 40,000 clones, approximately 90% of them seen only once. The CDR3 is 15 residues long. Trimming took 5 bases from V and 4 from J, leaving 18 bases between them. Germline V gene sequence: CDR1 SEHNR, CDR2 FQNEAQ (reference sequence). The receptor was derived from a female donor with multiple sclerosis, enrolled in a pregnancy study. The chain has TRBV7-9 and TRBJ2-7, with D perhaps matching TRBD2 (5 bases). The sample consisted of CD8+ T cells from peripheral blood mononuclear cells, taken in the first trimester of pregnancy. CDR3 DNA: TGTGCCAGCAGCCAAGAGTTATGGGGAGATTACGAGCAGTACTTC. Translating gives CASSQELWGDYEQYF.